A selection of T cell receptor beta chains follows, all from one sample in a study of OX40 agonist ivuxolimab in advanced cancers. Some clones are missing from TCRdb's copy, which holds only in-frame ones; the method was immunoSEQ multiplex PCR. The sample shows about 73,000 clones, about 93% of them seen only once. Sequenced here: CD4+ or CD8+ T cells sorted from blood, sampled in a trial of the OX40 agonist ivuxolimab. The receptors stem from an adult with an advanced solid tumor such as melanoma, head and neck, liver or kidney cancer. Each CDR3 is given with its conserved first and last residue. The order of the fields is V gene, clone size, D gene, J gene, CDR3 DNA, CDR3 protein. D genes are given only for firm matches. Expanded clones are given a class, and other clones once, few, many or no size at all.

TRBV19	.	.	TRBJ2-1	TGTGCCAGTAGTATTAACGGTGGACAGTTTGGGCAGTTCTTC	CASSINGGQFGQFF
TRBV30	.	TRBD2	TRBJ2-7	TGTGCCTGGAGGGATAGCGGGAGCTCCTACGAGCAGTACTTC	CAWRDSGSSYEQYF
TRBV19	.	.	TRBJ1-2	TGTGCCAGTAGTTTTCAGGGAATGGAGGGCTACACCTTC	CASSFQGMEGYTF
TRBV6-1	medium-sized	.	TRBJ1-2	TGTGCCAGCAGTGCGACCGCTAACTATGGCTACACCTTC	CASSATANYGYTF
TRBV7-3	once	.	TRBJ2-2	TGTGCCAGCAGCCGAGACACCGGGGAGCTGTTTTTT	CASSRDTGELFF
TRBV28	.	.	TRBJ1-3	TGTGCCAGCAGTTTAGGGGGGCGGAAGGGACTTCCTGGAAACACCATATATTTT	CASSLGGRKGLPGNTIYF
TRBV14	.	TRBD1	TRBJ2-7	TGTGCCAGCAGCCCGCTGGGGGACAGATACGAGCAGTACTTC	CASSPLGDRYEQYF
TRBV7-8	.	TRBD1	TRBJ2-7	TGTGCCAGCAGCCAGGCCGGGACAGGGTTATTAAAGCAGTACTTC	CASSQAGTGLLKQYF
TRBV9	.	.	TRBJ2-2	TGTGCCAGCAGCGTATCTCCGGGCGTGAACACCGGGGAGCTGTTTTTT	CASSVSPGVNTGELFF
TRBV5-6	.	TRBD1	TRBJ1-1	TGTGCCAGCAGCTTGTCGGGACAGCCCGGAGCTTTCTTT	CASSLSGQPGAFF
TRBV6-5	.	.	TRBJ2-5	TGTGCCAGCAGTTTCGGAGTCGGGAGTGCGACCCAGTACTTC	CASSFGVGSATQYF
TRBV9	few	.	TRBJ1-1	TGTGCCAGCAGCGCACGCTGGGACACTGAAGCTTTCTTT	CASSARWDTEAFF
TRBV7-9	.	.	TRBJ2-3	TGTGCCAGCAGCCCCGGGATAGCGGAATCCACAGATACGCAGTATTTT	CASSPGIAESTDTQYF
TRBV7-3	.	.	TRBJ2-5	TGTGCCAGCAGCTTACTCAGCCAAGAGACCCAGTACTTC	CASSLLSQETQYF
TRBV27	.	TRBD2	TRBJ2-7	TGTGCCAGCACCTTCCCGGGCGGGAGGGCCCACGAGCAGTACTTC	CASTFPGGRAHEQYF
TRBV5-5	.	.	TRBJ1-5	TGTGCCAGCAGCTTGCAGGGGAATCAGCCCCAGCATTTT	CASSLQGNQPQHF
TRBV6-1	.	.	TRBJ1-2	TGTGCCAGCAGTGAAATCGGGACTAACTATGGCTACACCTTC	CASSEIGTNYGYTF
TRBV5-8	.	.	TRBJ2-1	TGTGCCAGCAGCTTGGGGCTAGCTTCCTACAATGAGCAGTTCTTC	CASSLGLASYNEQFF
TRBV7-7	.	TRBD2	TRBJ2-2	TGTGCTAGCAGCTTATATGGTCCAGCGGGAGACACCGGGGAGCTGTTTTTT	CASSLYGPAGDTGELFF
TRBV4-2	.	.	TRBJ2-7	TGTGCCAGCAGCCCAGCGACAGGTCTCAATCATAACTACGAGCAGTACTTC	CASSPATGLNHNYEQYF
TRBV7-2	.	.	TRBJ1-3	TGTGCCAGCACCATAAGGGGCAGGGGTCCTGGAAACACCATATATTTT	CASTIRGRGPGNTIYF
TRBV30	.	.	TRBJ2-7	TGTGCCTGGAGTGATGGTGGGGCCTACGAGCAGTACTTC	CAWSDGGAYEQYF
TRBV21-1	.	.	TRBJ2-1	TGTGCCAGCAGCAAAGCGCCACAGCCTGCATATGAGCAGTTCTTC	CASSKAPQPAYEQFF
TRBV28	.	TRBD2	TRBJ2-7	TGTGCCAGCACCCCGGGAGGGTACGAGCAGTACTTC	CASTPGGYEQYF
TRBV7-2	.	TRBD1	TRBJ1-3	TGTGCCAGCAGCTTACGTCCAGGGGGAACTGGAAACACCATATATTTT	CASSLRPGGTGNTIYF
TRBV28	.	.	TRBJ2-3	TGTGCCAGCAGTGGGGGAACAGATACGCAGTATTTT	CASSGGTDTQYF
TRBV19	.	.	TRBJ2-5	TGTGCCAGTAGTCCCCCCGGGCAGGCAAGCCAAGAGACCCAGTACTTC	CASSPPGQASQETQYF
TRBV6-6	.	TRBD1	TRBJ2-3	TGTGCCAGCCGGGACAGGGGGTTCCCGGATACGCAGTATTTT	CASRDRGFPDTQYF
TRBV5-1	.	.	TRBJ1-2	TGCGCCAGCAGCAGAAACGAAGATGGCTACACCTTC	CASSRNEDGYTF
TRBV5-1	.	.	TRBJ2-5	TGCGCCAGCAGCTCGAAAGAGACCCAGTACTTC	CASSSKETQYF
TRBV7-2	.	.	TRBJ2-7	TGTGCCAGCAGCTTAGCGGCAGGCGACCACGAGCAGTACTTC	CASSLAAGDHEQYF
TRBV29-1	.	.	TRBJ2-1	TGCAGCGTGGCCCCGACTAACCACAATGAGCAGTTCTTC	CSVAPTNHNEQFF
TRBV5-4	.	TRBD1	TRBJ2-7	TGTGCCAGCAGCTTGACAGGGGCTAGAGAGCAGTACTTC	CASSLTGAREQYF
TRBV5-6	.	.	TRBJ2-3	TGTGCCAGCAGCCGGAGGCCCGATTTGGCAGATACGCAGTATTTT	CASSRRPDLADTQYF
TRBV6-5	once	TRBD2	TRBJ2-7	TGTGCCAGCAGGACTAGCGACGAGCAGTACTTC	CASRTSDEQYF
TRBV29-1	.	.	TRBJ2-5	TGCAGCGTTGGGGGGGCCGGGGAGACCCAGTACTTC	CSVGGAGETQYF
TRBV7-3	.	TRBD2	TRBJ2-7	TGTGCCAGCAGCTTGGGGCTAGCGGGAGGCGAGCAGTACTTC	CASSLGLAGGEQYF
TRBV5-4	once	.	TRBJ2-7	TGTGCCAGCAGCCCGGGACCAGATGATCACGAGCAGTACTTC	CASSPGPDDHEQYF
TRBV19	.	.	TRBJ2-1	TGTGCCAGTACTCATGGACTAAGACGGAGCTCCTACAATGAGCAGTTCTTC	CASTHGLRRSSYNEQFF
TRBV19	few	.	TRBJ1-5	TGTGCCAGTAGTCCGTATTTCCAGCCCCAGCATTTT	CASSPYFQPQHF
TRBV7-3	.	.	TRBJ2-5	TGTGCCAGCAGCTTAGGGGGTGAAGAGACCCAGTACTTC	CASSLGGEETQYF
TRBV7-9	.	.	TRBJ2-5	TGTGCCAGCAGCTCCAAGGGCCCCGAAGAGACCCAGTACTTC	CASSSKGPEETQYF
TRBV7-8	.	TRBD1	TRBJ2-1	TGTGCCAGCAGCTTCAACCGGGACAGGGGAATTGTAATTTATGAGCAGTTCTTC	CASSFNRDRGIVIYEQFF
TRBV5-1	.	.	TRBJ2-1	TGCGCCAGCAGCCCAGGGTTCTCCCACTACAATGAGCAGTTCTTC	CASSPGFSHYNEQFF
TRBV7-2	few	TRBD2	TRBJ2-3	TGTGCCAGCAGCTCCATCGGGACTAGCGGGAGAAATACGCAGTATTTT	CASSSIGTSGRNTQYF
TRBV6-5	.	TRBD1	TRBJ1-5	TGTGCCAGCAGTTACGGAGGGGGCCGTCAGCCCCAGCATTTT	CASSYGGGRQPQHF
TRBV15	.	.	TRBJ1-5	TGTGCCACCAGCAGAGATCGGGGGGCGGGGAGGCCCCAGCATTTT	CATSRDRGAGRPQHF
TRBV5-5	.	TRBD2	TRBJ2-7	TGTGCCAGCAGCTTGGGGACTAGCGGGCCGTCCTCCTACGAGCAGTACTTC	CASSLGTSGPSSYEQYF
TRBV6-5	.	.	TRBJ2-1	TGTGCCAGCAGAAATGTTGAGGGGAATGAGCAGTTCTTC	CASRNVEGNEQFF
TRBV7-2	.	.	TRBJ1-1	TGTGCCAGCAGCTTCTCGACCACGAACACTGAAGCTTTCTTT	CASSFSTTNTEAFF
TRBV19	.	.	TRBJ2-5	TGTGCCAGTAGTATAGTAGGGGGGGCTTCGGACAGCCATGGACAAGAGACCCAGTACTTC	CASSIVGGASDSHGQETQYF
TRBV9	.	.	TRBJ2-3	TGTGCCAGCAGCGTCAACAGGCGAGCCACAGATACGCAGTATTTT	CASSVNRRATDTQYF
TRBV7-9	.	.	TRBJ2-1	TGTGCCAGCAGCTTAGCTCGGTCTAGCGAGGAGTTCGTCTATGAGCAGTTCTTC	CASSLARSSEEFVYEQFF
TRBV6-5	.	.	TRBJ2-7	TGTGCCAGCAGTTACTCGGGTGACTACGAGCAGTACTTC	CASSYSGDYEQYF
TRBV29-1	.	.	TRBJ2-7	TGCAGCGTTGAAGTTTTACAAGGGCCCGAGCAGTACTTC	CSVEVLQGPEQYF
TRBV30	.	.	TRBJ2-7	TGTGCCTGGAGTCCCGCCCTTCGGGCTAGCGTCCCCTACGAGCAGTACTTC	CAWSPALRASVPYEQYF
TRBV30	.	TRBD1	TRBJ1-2	TGTGCCTGGAGTGCCCAAACAGGGGAGTACACCTTC	CAWSAQTGEYTF
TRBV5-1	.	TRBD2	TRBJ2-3	TGCGCCAGCAGCGGTGCCTCGGGAGGCTACTACCGCACAGATACGCAGTATTTT	CASSGASGGYYRTDTQYF
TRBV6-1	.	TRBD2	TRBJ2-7	TGTGCCAGCAGCGCAGCGGGACTAGCCTACGAGCAGTACTTC	CASSAAGLAYEQYF